The clone carrying this T cell receptor beta chain showed up just once. Whenever a sample was processed, at least 6 million PBMCs were isolated. The authors ran a second PCR of roughly 6 to 12 cycles using a sample-barcoded 5' primer and a J-beta primer mix. MiXCR, run by TCRdb on the 5' RACE reads, gives a single entry per CDR3 protein. The sample consists of approximately 360,000 distinct CDR3 sequences, about 49% of them appearing once. This sample is part of a study of blood T cells in healthy people across ages. Trimming took off 4 bases at V and 0 bases at J, with 4 bases between the two ends. There are 13 residues in the CDR3. CDR1 and CDR2 from the germline V gene are SGHRS and YFSETQ.

Sequencing used blood. This clonotype was obtained from a man between 60 and 75 years old in good health. This chain connects TRBV5-1 to TRBJ1-4; D remains unclear. The CDR3 protein is CASSETTNEKLFF. The DNA for the CDR3 is TGCGCCAGCAGCGAAACAACTAATGAAAAACTGTTTTTT.